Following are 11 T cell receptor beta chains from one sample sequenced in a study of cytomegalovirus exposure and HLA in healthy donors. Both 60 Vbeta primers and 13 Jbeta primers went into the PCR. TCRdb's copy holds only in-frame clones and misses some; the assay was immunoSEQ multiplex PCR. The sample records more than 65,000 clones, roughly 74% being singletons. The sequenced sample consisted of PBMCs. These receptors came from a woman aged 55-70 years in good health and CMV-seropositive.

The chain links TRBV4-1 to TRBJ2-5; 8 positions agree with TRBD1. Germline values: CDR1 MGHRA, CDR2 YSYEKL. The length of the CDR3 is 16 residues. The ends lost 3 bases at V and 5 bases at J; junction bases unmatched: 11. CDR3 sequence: CASSHRGRGQKETQYF. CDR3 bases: TGCGCCAGCAGCCACAGAGGCAGGGGGCAGAAGGAGACCCAGTACTTC.

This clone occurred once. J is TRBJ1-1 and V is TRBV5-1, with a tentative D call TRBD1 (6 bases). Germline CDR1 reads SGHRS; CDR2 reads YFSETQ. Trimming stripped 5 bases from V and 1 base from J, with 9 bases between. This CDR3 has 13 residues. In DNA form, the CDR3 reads TGCGCCAGCAGGTCCAGGGGGAACACTGAAGCTTTCTTT. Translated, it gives CASRSRGNTEAFF.

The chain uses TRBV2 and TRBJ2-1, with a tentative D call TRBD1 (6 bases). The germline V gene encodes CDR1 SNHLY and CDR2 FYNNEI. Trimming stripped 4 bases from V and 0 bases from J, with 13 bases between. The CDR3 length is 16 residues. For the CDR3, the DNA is TGTGCCAGCAGTGGAGGAACAGGGAGCTCCTACAATGAGCAGTTCTTC. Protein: CASSGGTGSSYNEQFF.

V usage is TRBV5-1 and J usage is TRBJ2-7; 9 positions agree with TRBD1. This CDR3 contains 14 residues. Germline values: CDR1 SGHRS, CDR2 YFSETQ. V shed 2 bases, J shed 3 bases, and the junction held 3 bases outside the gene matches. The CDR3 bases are TGCGCCAGCAGCTTTGGACAGGGGTTCTACGAGCAGTACTTC. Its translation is CASSFGQGFYEQYF.

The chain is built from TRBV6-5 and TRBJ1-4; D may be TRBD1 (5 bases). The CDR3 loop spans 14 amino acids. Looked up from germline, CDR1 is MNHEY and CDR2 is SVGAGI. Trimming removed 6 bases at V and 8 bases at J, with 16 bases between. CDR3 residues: CASSSSREGEKLFF. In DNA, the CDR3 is TGTGCCAGCAGCTCGAGCAGGGAGGGGGAAAAACTGTTTTTT.

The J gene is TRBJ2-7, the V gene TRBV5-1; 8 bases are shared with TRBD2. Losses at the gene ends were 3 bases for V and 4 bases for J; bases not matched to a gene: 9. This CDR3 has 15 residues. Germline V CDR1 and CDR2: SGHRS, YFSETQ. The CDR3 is CASSSNSGNSYEQYF. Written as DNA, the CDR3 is TGCGCCAGCAGCTCTAATAGCGGGAACTCTTACGAGCAGTACTTC.

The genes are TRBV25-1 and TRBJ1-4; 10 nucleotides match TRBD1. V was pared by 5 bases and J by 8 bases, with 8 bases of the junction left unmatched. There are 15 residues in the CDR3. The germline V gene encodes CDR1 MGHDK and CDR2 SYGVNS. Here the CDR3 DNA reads TGTGCCAGCAGTCAACCGGGACAGGGGTACGAAAAACTGTTTTTT. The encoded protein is CASSQPGQGYEKLFF.

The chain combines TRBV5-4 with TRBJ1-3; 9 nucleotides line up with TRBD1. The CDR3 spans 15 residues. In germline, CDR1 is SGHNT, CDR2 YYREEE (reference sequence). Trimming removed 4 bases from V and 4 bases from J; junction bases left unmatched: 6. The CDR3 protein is CASSRDRGVGNTIYF. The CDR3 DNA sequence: TGTGCCAGCAGCCGAGACAGGGGGGTAGGAAACACCATATATTTT.

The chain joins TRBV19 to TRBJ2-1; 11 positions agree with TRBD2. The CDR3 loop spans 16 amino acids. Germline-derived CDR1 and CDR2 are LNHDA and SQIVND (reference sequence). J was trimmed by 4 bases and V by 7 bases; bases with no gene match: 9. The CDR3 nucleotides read TGTGCCAGTAAACAGACTAGCGGGACTATTTACAATGAGCAGTTCTTC. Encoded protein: CASKQTSGTIYNEQFF.

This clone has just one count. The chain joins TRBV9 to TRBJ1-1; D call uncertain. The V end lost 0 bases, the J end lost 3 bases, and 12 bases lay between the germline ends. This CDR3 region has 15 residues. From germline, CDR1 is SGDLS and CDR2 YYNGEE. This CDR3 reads CASSVAGYQDTEAFF. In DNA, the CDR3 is TGTGCCAGCAGCGTAGCAGGTTATCAGGACACTGAAGCTTTCTTT.

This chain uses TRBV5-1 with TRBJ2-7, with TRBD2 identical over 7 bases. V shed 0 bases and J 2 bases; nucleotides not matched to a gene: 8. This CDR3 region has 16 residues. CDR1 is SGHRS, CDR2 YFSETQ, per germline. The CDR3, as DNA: TGCGCCAGCAGCTTGGGGGAGGGGACCATACCCTACGAGCAGTACTTC. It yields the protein CASSLGEGTIPYEQYF.